This T cell receptor beta chain derives from a study of blood T cell repertoires in COVID-19. Clones were read by immunoSEQ multiplex PCR, and TCRdb kept only the in-frame ones, dropping some. The sample holds around 470,000 clones, roughly 88% seen once. Deletions cut 8 bases from V and 4 bases from J, with 9 bases between. In germline, CDR1 is LNHDA, CDR2 SQIVND (reference sequence). The CDR3 has 12 residues. The sample was PBMCs or T cells enriched from blood (not recorded which). This rearrangement joins TRBV19 to TRBJ1-3; D is uncertain. The source of this sequence is a man between 18 and 35 years old who had recovered from COVID-19. The CDR3 sequence is CASPRGGNTIYF. CDR3 nucleotide sequence: TGTGCCAGTCCCAGAGGCGGAAACACCATATATTTT.